This is a list of T cell receptor beta chains from one sample in a study of T cell responses to AZD1222 COVID-19 vaccine. The table came from immunoSEQ multiplex PCR; TCRdb's copy has only in-frame clones and leaves some out. The sample includes more than 150,000 clones, 90% of them seen just once. Source: peripheral blood, taken on day 0 of AZD1222 vaccination. All receptors come from an adult in good health. Each CDR3 is given with its conserved first and last residue. The order of the fields is V gene, D gene, CDR3 length, clone size, J gene, CDR3 protein, CDR3 DNA. A D gene is named only where the DNA matches it firmly. Clone size appears in some rows only: once, few, many, or a class for an expanded clone.

>TRBV28|TRBD2|16|.|TRBJ2-3
CASSLGTSLGTDTQYF
TGTGCCAGCAGCCTCGGGACTAGCTTAGGCACAGATACGCAGTATTTT
>TRBV9|.|15|.|TRBJ1-2
CASSVALSGVYGYTF
TGTGCCAGCAGCGTAGCTCTTTCTGGGGTCTATGGCTACACCTTC
>TRBV27|.|15|.|TRBJ2-5
CASSPPYRAQETQYF
TGTGCCAGCAGCCCGCCTTACAGGGCCCAAGAGACCCAGTACTTC
>TRBV3-1/TRBV3-2|TRBD2|14|.|TRBJ2-7
CASSQDAVAGGQYF
TGTGCCAGCAGCCAAGACGCGGTAGCGGGAGGCCAGTACTTC
>TRBV5-1|.|14|.|TRBJ1-2
CASSSGPANYGYTF
TGCGCCAGCAGCTCGGGACCGGCAAACTATGGCTACACCTTC
>TRBV15|TRBD2|14|.|TRBJ2-7
CATSRGAGAYEQYF
TGTGCCACCAGCAGAGGAGCGGGGGCCTACGAGCAGTACTTC
>TRBV27|.|13|.|TRBJ2-7
CASSPTSYYEQYF
TGTGCCAGCAGCCCGACTAGTTACTACGAGCAGTACTTC
>TRBV11-3|.|12|.|TRBJ2-1
CASSLDGDEQFF
TGTGCCAGCAGCTTAGACGGCGATGAGCAGTTCTTC
>TRBV7-3|.|13|.|TRBJ1-3
CASSTDIEGTIYF
TGTGCCAGCAGCACGGACATAGAAGGGACCATATATTTT
>TRBV7-9|.|12|.|TRBJ2-5
CASSLESLTQYF
TGTGCCAGCAGCTTAGAGTCCTTGACCCAGTACTTC
>TRBV6-2/TRBV6-3|TRBD2|13|.|TRBJ2-4
CASSSGTRYIQYF
TGTGCCAGCAGTTCCGGGACTAGGTACATTCAGTACTTC
>TRBV6-5|.|15|.|TRBJ2-3
CASSYSSIGPDTQYF
TGTGCCAGCAGTTACTCGAGCATCGGCCCCGATACGCAGTATTTT
>TRBV30|.|11|.|TRBJ2-7
CAWVVGNEQYF
TGTGCCTGGGTGGTTGGAAACGAGCAGTACTTC
>TRBV28|TRBD1|17|.|TRBJ2-2
CASSRGRQGVITGELFF
TGTGCCAGCAGCCGTGGGAGACAGGGGGTGATCACCGGGGAGCTGTTTTTT
>TRBV12-3/TRBV12-4|.|13|.|TRBJ2-5
CASSFGPGETQYF
TGTGCCAGCAGTTTTGGGCCAGGAGAGACCCAGTACTTC
>TRBV30|TRBD1|14|few|TRBJ1-6
CAWSATGLDSPLHF
TGTGCCTGGAGTGCGACAGGGTTGGATTCACCCCTCCACTTT
>TRBV6-6|.|12|.|TRBJ2-1
CASSKTYNEQFF
TGTGCCAGCAGTAAAACGTACAATGAGCAGTTCTTC
>TRBV7-2|TRBD2|14|once|TRBJ2-7
CASSASAGETEQYF
TGTGCCAGCAGCGCCTCAGCGGGGGAAACCGAGCAGTACTTC
>TRBV7-2|.|13|.|TRBJ2-7
CASSLEGAFEQYF
TGTGCCAGCAGCTTAGAAGGGGCCTTCGAGCAGTACTTC
>TRBV28|TRBD1|16|.|TRBJ1-1
CASSLPWTGRTTEAFF
TGTGCCAGCAGTTTACCCTGGACAGGGAGGACCACTGAAGCTTTCTTT
>TRBV18|.|16|.|TRBJ2-3
CASSPPAGGWTDTQYF
TGTGCCAGCTCACCACCCGCCGGGGGTTGGACAGATACGCAGTATTTT
>TRBV6-2/TRBV6-3|TRBD2|16|.|TRBJ2-5
CASSSGRLAGEETQYF
TGTGCCAGCAGTTCCGGTCGACTAGCGGGAGAGGAGACCCAGTACTTC
>TRBV11-2|.|17|.|TRBJ2-7
CASSLRRGGGDRGEQYF
TGTGCCAGCAGCTTACGGCGAGGCGGGGGTGACAGGGGCGAGCAGTACTTC
>TRBV7-2|.|13|.|TRBJ1-2
CASSTETNYGYTF
TGTGCCAGCAGCACAGAAACTAACTATGGCTACACCTTC
>TRBV6-6|TRBD1|16|.|TRBJ2-2
CASSTDRVTSTGELFF
TGTGCCAGCAGCACAGACAGGGTAACGTCCACCGGGGAGCTGTTTTTT
>TRBV4-2|.|18|.|TRBJ1-3
CASSPYAPRVQSGNTIYF
TGTGCCAGCAGCCCGTATGCTCCCAGAGTACAATCTGGAAACACCATATATTTT
>TRBV28|.|16|once|TRBJ1-6
CASSLLADLYNSPLHF
TGTGCCAGCAGTTTACTGGCGGATCTTTATAATTCGCCCCTCCACTTT
>TRBV3-1/TRBV3-2|TRBD1|13|.|TRBJ1-2
CASSQDRGYGYTF
TGTGCCAGCAGCCAGGACAGGGGCTATGGCTACACCTTC
>TRBV5-1|TRBD1|19|.|TRBJ1-4
CASSLAAGGGGTTNEKLFF
TGCGCCAGCAGCTTGGCCGCAGGGGGAGGTGGGACAACTAATGAAAAACTGTTTTTT
>TRBV6-5|.|13|.|TRBJ2-7
CASSYSDGYEQYF
TGTGCCAGCAGTTACTCTGACGGCTACGAGCAGTACTTC
>TRBV4-1|.|13|.|TRBJ1-5
CASSGTENQPQHF
TGCGCCAGCAGCGGGACGGAGAATCAGCCCCAGCATTTT
>TRBV6-6|.|14|.|TRBJ1-2
CASSILQGGDGYTF
TGTGCCAGCAGTATCCTACAGGGAGGGGATGGCTACACCTTC
>TRBV7-8|.|15|few|TRBJ2-2
CASSLVGPNTGELFF
TGTGCCAGCAGCTTAGTTGGGCCGAACACCGGGGAGCTGTTTTTT
>TRBV7-9|.|16|.|TRBJ1-2
CASSLVTGGLGYGYTF
TGTGCCAGCAGCTTAGTTACGGGGGGGCTAGGATATGGCTACACCTTC
>TRBV28|TRBD1|11|.|TRBJ2-7
CASNRGHEQYF
TGTGCCAGCAACAGGGGCCACGAGCAGTACTTC
>TRBV23-1|.|17|.|TRBJ1-3
CASSRWDNWYSGNTIYF
TGCGCCAGCAGTCGATGGGACAATTGGTACTCTGGAAACACCATATATTTT
>TRBV2|TRBD1|17|.|TRBJ1-3
CASSGTGGPLSGNTIYF
TGTGCCAGCAGTGGGACAGGGGGCCCTCTCTCTGGAAACACCATATATTTT
>TRBV7-9|.|14|.|TRBJ1-1
CASSLAGVSTEAFF
TGTGCCAGCAGCTTAGCAGGGGTCAGCACTGAAGCTTTCTTT
>TRBV3-1/TRBV3-2|TRBD1|17|.|TRBJ2-6
CASSQKGQGAWANVLTF
TGTGCCAGCAGCCAGAAGGGACAGGGGGCCTGGGCCAACGTCCTGACTTTC
>TRBV6-2/TRBV6-3|.|13|.|TRBJ2-7
CASSYRGPYEQYF
TGTGCCAGCAGTTACAGGGGTCCGTACGAGCAGTACTTC
>TRBV18|.|15|.|TRBJ1-2
CASSPEGGVNYGYTF
TGTGCCAGCTCACCTGAGGGGGGCGTTAACTATGGCTACACCTTC
>TRBV5-1|TRBD2|17|.|TRBJ2-5
CASSVSTSGGAGETQYF
TGCGCCAGCAGCGTATCGACTAGCGGGGGGGCCGGGGAGACCCAGTACTTC
>TRBV4-3|.|15|once|TRBJ1-3
CASSQDRASRNTIYF
TGCGCCAGCAGCCAAGATCGGGCAAGTCGAAACACCATATATTTT
>TRBV6-1|.|18|.|TRBJ2-1
CASSESRPRPARYNEQFF
TGTGCCAGCAGTGAATCCAGGCCCCGGCCAGCCCGTTACAATGAGCAGTTCTTC
>TRBV7-9|.|18|.|TRBJ1-2
CASSSTYSDSLSHYGYTF
TGTGCCAGCAGCTCCACCTATTCCGACAGCCTAAGTCACTATGGCTACACCTTC
>TRBV5-8|.|16|.|TRBJ2-1
CASSPPQLDRANEQFF
TGTGCCAGCAGCCCGCCGCAACTAGATCGGGCCAATGAGCAGTTCTTC
>TRBV24-1|.|12|.|TRBJ1-2
CATSEGSYGYTF
TGTGCCACCAGTGAAGGGTCCTATGGCTACACCTTC
>TRBV3-1/TRBV3-2|.|14|.|TRBJ1-2
CASSQVTGNYGYTF
TGTGCCAGCAGCCAAGTGACAGGTAATTACGGCTACACCTTC
>TRBV6-2/TRBV6-3|TRBD1|13|.|TRBJ1-1
CASSYGQGTVAFF
TGTGCCAGCAGTTACGGACAGGGAACTGTAGCTTTCTTT
>TRBV7-2|TRBD2|18|.|TRBJ2-3
CASSQDPAGATVLDTQYF
TGTGCCAGCAGCCAAGATCCAGCGGGGGCGACGGTATTAGATACGCAGTATTTT
>TRBV2|.|13|.|TRBJ2-5
CASSVRQQETQYF
TGTGCCAGCAGTGTGAGACAGCAAGAGACCCAGTACTTC
>TRBV2|.|14|.|TRBJ1-5
CASSVLTGNQPQHF
TGTGCCAGCAGTGTGCTAACAGGTAATCAGCCCCAGCATTTT
>TRBV6-5|TRBD2|16|.|TRBJ2-1
CASSYPGTSGVNEQFF
TGTGCCAGCAGTTACCCCGGGACTAGCGGAGTCAATGAGCAGTTCTTC
>TRBV6-5|.|15|.|TRBJ1-6
CASSPRGGKNSPLHF
TGTGCCAGCAGCCCAAGGGGTGGAAAAAATTCACCCCTCCACTTT
>TRBV2|.|18|.|TRBJ1-5
CASSEQGRVGGLNQPQHF
TGTGCCAGCAGTGAACAGGGAAGGGTTGGGGGTTTGAATCAGCCCCAGCATTTT